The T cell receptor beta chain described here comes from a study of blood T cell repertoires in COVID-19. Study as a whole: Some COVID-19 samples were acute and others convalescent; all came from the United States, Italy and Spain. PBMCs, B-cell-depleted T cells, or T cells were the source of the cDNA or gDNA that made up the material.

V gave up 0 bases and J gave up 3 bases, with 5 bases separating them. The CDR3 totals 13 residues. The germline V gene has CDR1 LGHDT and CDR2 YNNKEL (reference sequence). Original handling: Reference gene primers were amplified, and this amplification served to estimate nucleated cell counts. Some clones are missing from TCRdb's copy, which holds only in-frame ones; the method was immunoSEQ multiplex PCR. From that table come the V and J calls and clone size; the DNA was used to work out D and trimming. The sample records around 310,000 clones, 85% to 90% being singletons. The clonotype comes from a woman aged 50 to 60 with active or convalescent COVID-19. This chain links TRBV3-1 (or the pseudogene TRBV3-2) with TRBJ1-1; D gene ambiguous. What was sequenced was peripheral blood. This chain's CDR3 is CASSQDLDTEAFF. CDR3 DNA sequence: TGTGCCAGCAGCCAAGATCTAGACACTGAAGCTTTCTTT.